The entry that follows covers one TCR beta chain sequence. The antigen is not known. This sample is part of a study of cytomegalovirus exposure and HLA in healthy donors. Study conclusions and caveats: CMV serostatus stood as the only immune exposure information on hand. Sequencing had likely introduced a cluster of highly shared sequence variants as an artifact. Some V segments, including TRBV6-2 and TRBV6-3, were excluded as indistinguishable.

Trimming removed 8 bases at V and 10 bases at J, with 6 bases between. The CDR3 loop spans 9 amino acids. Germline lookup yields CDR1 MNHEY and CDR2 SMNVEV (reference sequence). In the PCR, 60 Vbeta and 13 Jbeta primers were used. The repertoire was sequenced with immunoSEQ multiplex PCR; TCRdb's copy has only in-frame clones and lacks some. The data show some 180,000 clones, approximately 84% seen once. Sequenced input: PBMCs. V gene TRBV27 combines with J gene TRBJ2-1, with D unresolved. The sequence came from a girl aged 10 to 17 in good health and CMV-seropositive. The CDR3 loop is CASGHEQFF. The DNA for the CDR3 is TGTGCCAGCGGCCACGAGCAGTTCTTC.